The 24 T cell receptor beta chains reported below all come from one sample, sequenced in a study of TIL therapy for anti-PD-1-resistant metastatic lung cancer. This was the immunoSEQ v3 assay. Here immunoSEQ multiplex PCR was the method, and the copy in TCRdb shows in-frame clones only, minus some. Of approximately 12,000 clones in the sample, roughly 58% were seen once. The time point is: pre-treatment sample, taken before nivolumab and TIL therapy. Pleural nodules or supraclavicular lymph nodes made up most of the excised metastases sampled. The starting material was tumor tissue, obtained at baseline. These receptors were obtained from a person aged 25-85 years with non-small cell lung cancer.

The J gene is TRBJ2-3, the V gene TRBV7-7; a weak D match, TRBD2 (5 bases). The germline gives CDR1 SSHAT, CDR2 FNYEAQ (reference sequence). The CDR3 contains 14 residues. V was clipped by 1 base and J by 5 bases, with 10 bases between them. In DNA, the CDR3 is TGTGCCAGCAGCTTAGAAGGACGGGGAGATACGCAGTATTTT. Its translation is CASSLEGRGDTQYF. The full variable domain, its missing parts supplied by reference TRBV7-7 and TRBJ2-3, is GAGVSQSPRYKVTKRGQDVTLRCDPISSHATLYWYQQALGQGPEFLTYFNYEAQPDKSGLPSDRFSAERPEGSISTLTIQRTEQRDSAMYRCASSLEGRGDTQYFGPGTRLTVL.

The chain is built from TRBV5-8 and TRBJ1-2; TRBD1 might be the D (5 bases). The CDR3 has 14 residues. Germline CDR1 is SGHTS and CDR2 is YDEGEE. V lost 0 bases and J 6 bases, leaving 12 bases between the germline ends. In DNA form, the CDR3 reads TGTGCCAGCAGCTTGGCAGGGAGTTTTGATGGCTACACCTTC. Encoded protein: CASSLAGSFDGYTF.

V usage is TRBV23-1 and J usage is TRBJ1-6; no firm D call. TRBV23-1 carries the ORF label, with uncertain function. The CDR3 sequence is 16 residues long. Trimming removed 0 bases at V and 6 bases at J, with 12 bases between. The CDR3 DNA is TGCGCCAGCAGTCAATCGAACACCCATCTTAATTCACCCCTCCACTTT. It specifies CASSQSNTHLNSPLHF.

Sample share makes this clone medium-sized. The chain uses TRBV5-6 and TRBJ1-3, with 9 positions matching TRBD1. The junction had 14 bases not matched to a gene; V was cut back by 4 bases and J by 0 bases. The CDR3 loop spans 19 amino acids. Germline V CDR1 and CDR2: SGHDT, YYEEEE. CDR3 region: CASSLRDRVLLSSGNTIYF. Written as DNA, the CDR3 is TGTGCCAGCAGCCTCCGGGACAGGGTCTTGCTGAGCTCTGGAAACACCATATATTTT.

The chain is built from TRBV19 and TRBJ1-2, with D possibly TRBD1 on 6 matching bases. CDR1 and CDR2 (germline): LNHDA, SQIVND (reference sequence). CDR3 length equals 14 residues. The V end was cut by 6 bases, the J end by 6 bases, with 17 bases between. The CDR3 sequence is CASRLGAVLHGYTF. The CDR3 DNA is TGTGCCAGTAGATTGGGGGCCGTATTACATGGCTACACCTTC.

This sequence joins TRBV5-1 and TRBJ2-5; 7 bases agree with TRBD1. The germline V gene has CDR1 SGHRS and CDR2 YFSETQ. J gave up 3 bases and V 3 bases, and 2 bases lay outside the gene matches. The CDR3 consists of 13 residues. Here the CDR3 reads CASSYRGEETQYF. Written as DNA, the CDR3 is TGCGCCAGCAGCTACAGGGGAGAAGAGACCCAGTACTTC.

Sample share makes this clone medium-sized. The rearrangement joins TRBV19 to TRBJ1-3, with D uncertain. CDR3 length: 15 amino acids. Trimming removed 5 bases at V and 2 bases at J, with 13 bases between. Germline CDR1 reads LNHDA; CDR2 reads SQIVND (reference sequence). CDR3: CASSETVVAGNTIYF. The DNA for the CDR3 is TGTGCCAGTAGTGAGACCGTTGTAGCTGGAAACACCATATATTTT.

This clone was seen a few times. This chain connects TRBV19 to TRBJ2-3; 8 bases are shared with TRBD1. The V gene end was trimmed by 4 bases and the J gene end by 6 bases; junction bases not matched to a gene: 9. This CDR3 region has 15 residues. The V gene's germline CDR1 is LNHDA and CDR2 SQIVND (reference sequence). The CDR3 region is CASSKTGAVTDTQYF. CDR3 coding DNA: TGTGCCAGTAGTAAGACAGGGGCGGTGACGGATACGCAGTATTTT. The full variable domain, rest sourced from reference TRBV19 and TRBJ2-3, is DGGITQSPKYLFRKEGQNVTLSCEQNLNHDAMYWYRQDPGQGLRLIYYSQIVNDFQKGDIAEGYSVSREKKESFPLTVTSAQKNPTAFYLCASSKTGAVTDTQYFGPGTRLTVL.

This clone is classed as medium-sized (0.01 to 0.1%). V is TRBV19 and J is TRBJ2-7; D could derive from TRBD1 or TRBD2 (5 bases each). Germline V gene lookup returns CDR1 LNHDA and CDR2 SQIVND (reference sequence). The CDR3 covers 13 residues. Deletions cut 6 bases from V and 3 bases from J, with 12 bases between. CDR3 in DNA: TGTGCCAGTAGGCCGGGACCAGACTACGAGCAGTACTTC. Amino acid sequence: CASRPGPDYEQYF.

V and J are TRBV19 and TRBJ1-6, with TRBD1 identical over 9 bases. J was trimmed by 9 bases and V by 4 bases; bases with no gene match: 7. The CDR3 is 15 residues long. Germline CDR1 is LNHDA and CDR2 is SQIVND (reference sequence). DNA of the CDR3: TGTGCCAGTAGTACCTCACAGGGGGCGAGTTCACCCCTCCACTTT. Its translation: CASSTSQGASSPLHF.

In this sample, this clone turned up a few times. The V gene is TRBV5-6, the J gene TRBJ1-2; D is possibly TRBD1 (6 bases). Germline lookup yields CDR1 SGHDT and CDR2 YYEEEE. Trimming pared 0 bases from V and 8 bases from J, leaving 11 bases between. This CDR3 has 13 residues. The CDR3 loop reads CASSLVAGAGYTF. In nucleotides, the CDR3 is TGTGCCAGCAGCTTGGTGGCAGGGGCAGGCTACACCTTC.

The rearrangement links TRBV2 to TRBJ1-1, with D unclear. CDR3 length equals 13 residues. The germline V and J ends were trimmed by 9 bases and 6 bases, with 17 bases remaining between them. Germline CDR1 and CDR2: SNHLY and FYNNEI. CDR3 residues: CASNRRARAEAFF. CDR3 bases: TGTGCCAGTAATAGGAGGGCTAGGGCTGAAGCTTTCTTT. The full variable domain, completed using reference TRBV2 and TRBJ1-1, is EPEVTQTPSHQVTQMGQEVILRCVPISNHLYFYWYRQILGQKVEFLVSFYNNEISEKSEIFDDQFSVERPDGSNFTLKIRSTKLEDSAMYFCASNRRARAEAFFGQGTRLTVV.

The V gene is TRBV19, the J gene TRBJ2-2; D is ambiguous. Per germline, CDR1 LNHDA and CDR2 SQIVND (reference sequence). The CDR3 is 13 residues long. V lost 2 bases, J lost 7 bases, and 8 bases lay in between. Here the CDR3 reads CASSISDGGELFF. In nucleotides, the CDR3 is TGTGCCAGTAGTATAAGCGACGGCGGGGAGCTGTTTTTT.

This clone was detected once. This chain joins TRBV24-1 and TRBJ1-1, with 8 bases matching TRBD1. Germline CDR1 reads KGHDR; CDR2 reads SFDVKD. V trimming: 5 bases; J trimming: 5 bases; junction bases outside the gene matches: 3. CDR3 size: 13 residues. The CDR3 bases are TGTGCCACCAGTGCAGGGGGCGAAACTGAAGCTTTCTTT. Amino acid sequence: CATSAGGETEAFF.

V usage is TRBV3-1 (or the pseudogene TRBV3-2) and J usage is TRBJ2-3; D is unclear. With 0 bases removed from V and 1 base from J, the gap between germline ends came to 8 bases. CDR1 and CDR2 from the germline V gene are LGHDT and YNNKEL (reference sequence). The CDR3 is 15 amino acids. The CDR3 DNA is TGTGCCAGCAGCCAAGAGTACTCCCGCACAGATACGCAGTATTTT. Translated: CASSQEYSRTDTQYF.

The rearrangement links TRBV19 to TRBJ1-4; no firm D call. The V end lost 6 bases, the J end lost 4 bases, and 18 bases lay between the germline ends. Germline lookup yields CDR1 LNHDA and CDR2 SQIVND (reference sequence). CDR3 length: 16 residues. CDR3 sequence reads: CASRGFWGVVNEKLFF. The CDR3 DNA follows: TGTGCCAGTAGGGGGTTTTGGGGTGTAGTTAATGAAAAACTGTTTTTT.

Only a few counts were recorded for this clone. The chain links TRBV15 to TRBJ2-1; TRBD2 matches at 7 bases. V lost 0 bases and J lost 4; bases outside the gene matches: 0. CDR1 is LNHNV, CDR2 YYDKDF, per germline (reference sequence). The CDR3 contains 14 residues. The CDR3 nucleotides are TGTGCCACCAGCAGAGAGCGGGAGTACAATGAGCAGTTCTTC. Translation gives CATSREREYNEQFF.

A note on this clone: One end of the junction varies from germline; a read error may be responsible. The rearrangement links TRBV6-5 to TRBJ1-2; 8 bases are a match to TRBD1. From germline, CDR1 is MNHEY and CDR2 SVGAGI. The CDR3 is 10 residues long. CDR3: CASSRQGTAF. The DNA of the CDR3 is TGTGCCAGCAGTAGACAGGGGACTGCCTTC.

This rearrangement joins TRBV11-2 to TRBJ1-1; TRBD1 is a possible D gene (5 bases). Trimming removed 0 bases from V and 10 bases from J, with 21 bases in between. Germline V CDR1 and CDR2: SGHAT, FQNNGV. This CDR3 has 16 amino acids. CDR3 nucleotides: TGTGCCAGCAGCTTAGAGGGGGGGAGCGGTGGGAGGGGAGCTTTCTTT. Protein product: CASSLEGGSGGRGAFF.

This chain connects TRBV19 to TRBJ2-6; no firm D call. Trimming stripped 7 bases from V and 2 bases from J, with 12 bases between. CDR1 is LNHDA and CDR2 is SQIVND in the germline V gene (reference sequence). This CDR3 spans 15 amino acids. In DNA form, the CDR3 reads TGTGCCAGTACCCCATCGTCAGCTGGGGCCAACGTCCTGACTTTC. Translating it yields CASTPSSAGANVLTF. The full variable domain, its missing parts supplied by reference TRBV19 and TRBJ2-6, is DGGITQSPKYLFRKEGQNVTLSCEQNLNHDAMYWYRQDPGQGLRLIYYSQIVNDFQKGDIAEGYSVSREKKESFPLTVTSAQKNPTAFYLCASTPSSAGANVLTFGAGSRLTVL.

The chain joins TRBV5-1 to TRBJ2-1; D could derive from TRBD1 or TRBD2 (5 bases each). With 2 bases removed from V and 6 bases from J, the gap between germline ends came to 9 bases. CDR1 SGHRS and CDR2 YFSETQ come from the germline V gene. CDR3 length equals 13 residues. CDR3 in amino acids: CASSFPGSNEQFF. CDR3 nucleotides: TGCGCCAGCAGCTTCCCAGGGAGCAATGAGCAGTTCTTC.

This chain links TRBV14 with TRBJ2-3; D not certain. The germline V gene encodes CDR1 SGHDN and CDR2 FVKESK. V was clipped by 1 base and J by 0 bases, with 20 bases between them. The CDR3 is 19 residues long. The chain's CDR3 is CASSQVPSFWIASTDTQYF. The CDR3 DNA sequence: TGTGCCAGCAGCCAAGTTCCCAGCTTTTGGATTGCTAGCACAGATACGCAGTATTTT.

Only a few counts were recorded for this clone. CDR3 amino acids: CASSSARGPRAYNEQFF. CDR3 DNA: TGTGCCAGCAGCTCCGCGCGAGGCCCGCGGGCCTACAATGAGCAGTTCTTC. The V call is TRBV7-8, the J call TRBJ2-1; D is possibly TRBD2 (5 bases). CDR1 and CDR2 (germline): SGHVS, FQNEAQ. This CDR3 comprises 17 residues. The ends were cut back, 4 bases at V and 2 bases at J, with 18 bases in the middle.

This clone was seen once. CDR3: CASSEYAGDPKSPLHF. The CDR3, as DNA: TGTGCCAGCAGTGAATACGCAGGTGACCCCAAGTCACCCCTCCACTTT. This sequence joins TRBV2 and TRBJ1-6; the D is unclear. The CDR3 has 16 residues. Trimming cost V 2 bases and J 10 bases, with 18 bases left between them. Per the germline V gene, CDR1 is SNHLY and CDR2 is FYNNEI.